A selection of T cell receptor beta chains follows, all from one sample in a study of shared clonotypes between healthy human individuals. Profiled with immunoSEQ multiplex PCR; TCRdb holds only in-frame clones, not every one. The sample contains 1 million to 1.3 million clones, about 80% of which appear only once. Specimen: memory CD4+ T cells from PBMCs. The receptor source for this set is a man between 18 and 29 years old in good health. Some clones in this sample may be carry-over from other donors' samples. Each CDR3 is given with its conserved first and last residue. A D gene is named only where the DNA matches it firmly. Not every row has a clone size; where given, it reads once, few, many or a size class.

15	TRBV29-1	NA	TRBD1	TRBJ2-5	CSVKVRDSRWETQYF	TGCAGCGTTAAGGTCCGGGACAGCCGCTGGGAAACCCAGTACTTC
16	TRBV27	NA	TRBD1	TRBJ2-1	CASSRNPWTGGNEQFF	TGTGCCAGCAGTAGAAACCCTTGGACAGGGGGCAATGAGCAGTTCTTC
16	TRBV9	few	NA	TRBJ1-3	CASSLYGLSSGNTIYF	TGTGCCAGCAGCCTTTATGGGTTGAGCTCTGGAAACACCATATATTTT
15	TRBV9	NA	TRBD2	TRBJ2-2	CASSQSGGNTGELFF	TGTGCCAGCAGCCAGAGCGGGGGGAACACCGGGGAGCTGTTTTTT
14	TRBV11-2	NA	TRBD1	TRBJ1-4	CASSSGTGVQKLFF	TGTGCCAGCAGCTCCGGGACAGGGGTTCAAAAACTGTTTTTT
19	TRBV11-1	NA	TRBD2	TRBJ2-3	CASSVGLREGDYSTDTQYF	TGTGCCAGCAGCGTAGGCCTTAGGGAGGGCGATTATAGCACAGATACGCAGTATTTT
15	TRBV27	many	NA	TRBJ2-1	CASRPQGYSYNEQFF	TGTGCCAGCAGACCGCAGGGATACTCCTACAATGAGCAGTTCTTC
12	TRBV11-3	NA	NA	TRBJ1-1	CASSLRSGEAFF	TGTGCCAGCAGCTTAAGATCAGGTGAAGCTTTCTTT
15	TRBV19	NA	NA	TRBJ2-4	CASSTPGVAKNIQYF	TGTGCCAGTAGTACTCCGGGTGTAGCCAAAAACATTCAGTACTTC
11	TRBV20-1	NA	NA	TRBJ2-2	CSASKNGELFF	TGCAGTGCTTCTAAAAACGGGGAGCTGTTTTTT
16	TRBV2	NA	NA	TRBJ2-4	CASTLQVLLAKNIQYF	TGTGCCAGCACCCTCCAGGTTCTGTTAGCCAAAAACATTCAGTACTTC
13	TRBV29-1	NA	NA	TRBJ1-2	CSVEVGRGGGYTF	TGCAGCGTTGAAGTTGGGCGGGGCGGGGGCTACACCTTC
14	TRBV5-1	NA	NA	TRBJ1-1	CASSLAQGGTEAFF	TGCGCCAGCAGCTTGGCACAGGGAGGGACTGAAGCTTTCTTT
15	TRBV4-3	once	NA	TRBJ1-4	CASSPQGGTNEKLFF	TGCGCCAGCAGCCCCCAGGGAGGAACTAATGAAAAACTGTTTTTT
15	TRBV6-6	NA	TRBD1	TRBJ1-5	CASTLAQGGNQPQHF	TGTGCCAGCACTCTGGCTCAGGGGGGCAATCAGCCCCAGCATTTT
14	TRBV30	NA	NA	TRBJ1-5	CAWSPPGSNQPQHF	TGTGCCTGGAGTCCCCCCGGGAGCAATCAGCCCCAGCATTTT
17	TRBV5-1	NA	TRBD1	TRBJ2-5	CASSLGPGQGRQETQYF	TGCGCCAGCAGCTTGGGCCCCGGACAGGGAAGACAAGAGACCCAGTACTTC
15	TRBV7-6	NA	NA	TRBJ1-3	CASSPGRVSGNTIYF	TGTGCCAGCAGCCCAGGCAGGGTCTCTGGAAACACCATATATTTT
13	TRBV7-8	many	TRBD1	TRBJ2-7	CASSFVTGVEQYF	TGTGCCAGCAGCTTCGTCACAGGGGTCGAGCAGTACTTC
13	TRBV5-1	NA	NA	TRBJ2-5	CASSLRQQETQYF	TGCGCCAGCAGCTTGCGGCAGCAAGAGACCCAGTACTTC
14	TRBV11-3	NA	NA	TRBJ1-2	CASSPPGRAYGYTF	TGTGCCAGCAGCCCCCCCGGACGGGCCTATGGCTACACCTTC
16	TRBV14	NA	TRBD1	TRBJ2-2	CASSHYRDRGTGELFF	TGTGCCAGCAGCCATTACCGGGACAGGGGGACCGGGGAGCTGTTTTTT
14	TRBV27	NA	NA	TRBJ2-3	CASATLASTDTQYF	TGTGCCAGCGCCACGCTAGCGAGTACAGATACGCAGTATTTT
13	TRBV11-3	NA	NA	TRBJ2-7	CASSPWRKGEQYF	TGTGCCAGCAGCCCTTGGAGGAAAGGCGAGCAGTACTTC
15	TRBV5-1	NA	NA	TRBJ1-4	CATSNGGTQSEKLFF	TGCGCCACCTCGAACGGGGGGACTCAAAGTGAAAAACTGTTTTTT
13	TRBV5-6	NA	NA	TRBJ2-7	CASSLGDGYEQYF	TGTGCCAGCAGCTTGGGCGATGGCTACGAGCAGTACTTC